The sequence of this TCR beta chain was determined in a study of identical twins (dated by TCRdb to the mid-2010s). At the level of the whole study: The study deep-sequenced TCR alpha and beta repertoires from monozygotic twins, unrelated adults of various ages and cord blood to test whether fetal clonotypes persist. Replicate twin experiments were performed at different times using different library preparation protocols to rule out contamination.

What the work shows at the level of the full study, not this receptor alone: Fewer insertions were carried by abundant cord blood beta clonotypes, a similar but weaker trend appeared in young adult naive repertoires, and no such trend appeared in memory repertoires. Out-of-frame TCR alpha sharing in monozygotic twins was systematically underestimated by recombination models, whereas sharing between unrelated individuals was in agreement with the recombination models. The excess sharing between twins in beta out-of-frame sequences was weaker because fewer shared sequences reduced the signal-to-noise ratio. Invariant T cells such as MAIT and iNKT could partly confound zero-insertion analyses, although diverse VJ usage argued against such confounding for most clonotypes. Compared with coincidental sharing between unrelated individuals, an excess of low generation-probability sequences was observed among out-of-frame TCR alpha sequences shared between twins. Conclusions relied on cross-sectional statistical analysis, since the same donors could not be followed over many years.

In the case of this clonotype: The antigen this receptor binds is unknown. No base quality information exists; no much larger clone differs at one position.

Every donor in the study was a healthy Caucasian. Three pairs of female monozygotic twins, all aged roughly 18 to 30 years, were included in the twin cohort. RNA for TCR libraries was isolated from peripheral blood mononuclear cells. The library was prepared using 5' RACE. Sequencer: Illumina HiSeq 2000. Template switching introduced a universal primer binding site; the final cDNA contained a unique molecular identifier, enabling accurate counting of TCR cDNA molecules. Specific primers in the conserved constant-segment region were used to synthesize first-strand cDNA for TCR alpha and beta chains. Each cDNA library was double barcoded, with a SMART-Mk sample barcode plus Illumina barcodes, to control for contamination. TruSeq adapter sequences, together with Illumina sample barcodes, were added in two successive PCR steps. The Illumina HiSeq platform was used with custom primers to sequence TCR alpha and beta cDNA libraries. On the authors' methods: MiGEC processed the raw reads to extract unique molecular identifiers, while MiXCR was used to determine the CDR3 positions. For each individual, recombination models were inferred using an EM algorithm with the repgenHMM and IGoR tools. Shared clonotypes were analyzed with the tcR package in R, and sharing was normalized by the product of cloneset sizes. To study raw recombination free of thymic and clonal selection effects, out-of-frame nonproductive sequences were analyzed. TCRdb reprocessing: public reads trimmed at Q25 with fastp, clones called with MiXCR, in-frame beta chains kept. Identical CDR3 proteins give one entry, which carries the most common genes and DNA. The V and J calls and clone size come from TCRdb's table, not from the authors' own analysis. For this sample the table gives about 890,000 distinct CDR3 sequences, of which 9% to 15% were detected only once. In total, the top ten clones hold around 1.6% of the sample.

Here V drops 6 bases and J drops 7 bases, and the junction holds 10 bases not matched to any gene. Based on the germline V gene (reference sequence), the CDR1 and CDR2 sequences are DFQATT and SNEGSKA. The CDR3 numbers 14 residues from cysteine through phenylalanine. The kept DNA is CDR3 alone, 42 bases in frame from the first base. The data were also submitted as part of a second study, on yellow fever vaccine responses in identical twins. Drawing on the second study: According to the authors, the vaccine-induced T cell response in identical twins seemed to be partly convergent and partly specific to each individual. Focusing on identical twins, the study followed the T cell clones that responded to the vaccine, and did so with precision.

The sequence derives from a young woman in good health. The sequence joins TRBV20-1 to TRBJ2-2; 8 nucleotides in the junction match TRBD1. The sample comprised PBMCs. For the CDR3, the sequence is CSADTPDRDGELFF. The DNA sequence is as follows: TGCAGTGCCGACACCCCGGACAGGGACGGGGAGCTGTTTTTT.